This TCR beta chain was identified during a study of blood T cell repertoires in COVID-19. At the level of the study: Acute and convalescent COVID-19 samples came from the United States, Italy and Spain.

CDR1 SGHDN and CDR2 FVKESK come from the germline V gene. The J segment lost 9 bases and the V segment lost 2 bases, leaving 8 bases of the junction unmatched. CDR3 size: 14 residues. Those enrolled, adults aged 18 to 89 years, came from roughly 22 US areas. For recovered donors of Cohort 3, there were two negative PCRs, clearance, or symptom resolution. Per the study methods: Nucleated cell counts were estimated from reference gene primer amplification. Repertoires were generated with immunoSEQ multiplex PCR, while TCRdb's copy carries only in-frame clones and drops some. For V, J and clone size, that table is used; D and trimming come from the DNA. The data contain roughly 360,000 clones, around 87% of them singletons.

Sequences were obtained from PBMCs or T cells enriched from blood (not recorded which). The J gene is TRBJ2-7, the V gene TRBV14; 9 nucleotides match TRBD1. The source is a man aged 25 to 40 who had recovered from COVID-19. CDR3 protein: CASSQSTGGTRQYF. The CDR3, as DNA: TGTGCCAGCAGCCAATCGACAGGGGGTACGAGGCAGTACTTC.